This T cell receptor beta chain came from a study of CD8 T cells in ankylosing spondylitis. General observations from the study: Enrichment of disease-linked clones was reportedly significant in matched ankylosing spondylitis synovial fluid.

Of note for this clonotype: As yet, its antigen is unknown.

After removal of 2 bases from V and 9 bases from J, the junction contained 14 bases not matched to a gene. Germline V CDR1 and CDR2: SGHRS, YFSETQ. This CDR3 comprises 16 residues. Libraries of TCR beta came from quantitative 5'-RACE with molecular barcodes. TCRdb re-derived calls from the 5' RACE reads in MiXCR, one entry per CDR3 protein. Of just over 300,000 distinct CDR3 sequences in the sample, less than 25% are singletons; the top ten hold under 4%. The V call is TRBV5-1, the J call TRBJ2-1; 7 bases fit TRBD1. This TCR was recovered from a female donor with ankylosing spondylitis or in good health (not recorded which). The source material was blood, either unsorted or a sorted T cell fraction (not recorded which). CDR3 DNA sequence: TGCGCCAGCAGCTTCTCCAGGGGGAGTGTAGCTGGTGAGCAGTTCTTC. Translated, it gives CASSFSRGSVAGEQFF.